The clone carrying this TCR beta chain was found once. The entry originates in a study of blood T cell repertoires in COVID-19. Study information: Both acute and convalescent COVID-19 samples were obtained from the United States, Italy and Spain.

Enrolment of Seattle patients took place during active infection, and they were followed longitudinally. V dropped 2 bases and J dropped 3 bases, with 13 bases sitting between them. The CDR3 has 16 amino acids. Germline values: CDR1 KGHSH, CDR2 LQKENI. Here immunoSEQ multiplex PCR was the method, and the copy in TCRdb shows in-frame clones only, minus some. This table has roughly 81,000 clones, roughly 88% appearing once. The chain recombines TRBV18 with TRBJ1-4; a weak D match, TRBD1 (6 bases). This TCR was sampled from an elderly woman with COVID-19, enrolled during active disease. Material for sequencing was peripheral blood. The CDR3 reads CASSPNQGRANEKLFF. The CDR3 nucleotides are TGTGCCAGCTCACCAAATCAGGGGCGGGCTAATGAAAAACTGTTTTTT.